This record looks at one T cell receptor beta chain sequence and its context. These data originate in a study of T cell repertoires in cytomegalovirus infection. CDR1 is SNHLY and CDR2 is FYNNEI in the germline V gene. Trimming pared 2 bases from V and 4 bases from J, leaving 0 bases between. This CDR3 comprises 10 residues. In TCRdb, the reads were re-called with MiXCR into one record per CDR3 protein. The repertoire holds a few hundred thousand distinct CDR3 sequences, with 17% as singletons. V gene TRBV2 combines with J gene TRBJ2-7; D not resolved. This clonotype originated in a human donor in good health (CMV status not recorded). Some clones in this sample may be carry-over from other donors' samples. Sequencing was carried out using CD8+ T cells from PBMCs. In nucleotides, the CDR3 is TGTGCCAGCAGTGAATACGAGCAGTACTTC. It is translated as CASSEYEQYF. Supplemented by reference TRBV2 and TRBJ2-7, the full variable domain reads EPEVTQTPSHQVTQMGQEVILRCVPISNHLYFYWYRQILGQKVEFLVSFYNNEISEKSEIFDDQFSVERPDGSNFTLKIRSTKLEDSAMYFCASSEYEQYFGPGTRLTVT.